The clone carrying this T cell receptor beta chain was counted once. The antigen remains unidentified. Data came from immunoSEQ multiplex PCR; TCRdb stores just in-frame clones and leaves some out. The data hold 14,000 or so clones, with over 65% observed a single time. This sample is drawn from a study of PD-1 blockade in classical Hodgkin lymphoma. Study-level results: Patients who responded completely had about the same baseline diversity as newly diagnosed patients.

Each of the patients experienced relapse following autologous stem cell transplantation, and their brentuximab vedotin exposure differed. This CDR3 region has 14 residues. V lost 5 bases to trimming and J lost 4 bases; unmatched junction nucleotides: 5. The V gene's germline CDR1 is MDHEN and CDR2 SYDVKM. The TCR was taken from a human donor with classical Hodgkin lymphoma. The V call is TRBV28, the J call TRBJ2-1; 7 bases fit TRBD2. The source material was peripheral blood mononuclear cells (PBMCs), sampled at baseline. DNA of the CDR3: TGTGCCAGCAGTGAGACGGGGGGATACAATGAGCAGTTCTTC. Protein: CASSETGGYNEQFF.